Listed below are T cell receptor beta chains from one sample, sequenced in a study of CD8+CD57+ T cells in acquired aplastic anemia. TCRdb re-derived calls from the reads in MiXCR, one entry per CDR3 protein. Of about 62,000 distinct CDR3 sequences in the sample, around 50% were seen once. Sequences were obtained from sorted CD4+, CD8+, or CD8+CD57+ T cells (not recorded which) from PBMCs. Receptors originate from a human donor in good health, serving as a control. The CDR3 runs from the conserved cysteine through the conserved F or W. D genes are given only for firm matches. Some rows mark clone size as missing; the rest say once, few, many or name a class of expanded clone.

J gene,D gene,V gene,clone size,CDR3 protein,CDR3 DNA
TRBJ2-7,-,TRBV10-2,-,CATVRASSYEQYF,TGCGCCACCGTTAGGGCGTCTTCCTACGAGCAGTACTTC
TRBJ1-3,-,TRBV19,many,CASQPPDISGNTIYF,TGTGCCAGCCAACCCCCGGACATCTCTGGAAACACCATATATTTT
TRBJ1-5,-,TRBV10-2,-,CASSGGTSGRHTQHF,TGCGCCAGCAGTGGGGGGACTAGCGGGAGGCATACGCAGCATTTT
TRBJ1-1,-,TRBV3-1,many,CASSFESGGAFF,TGTGCCAGCAGTTTCGAAAGCGGCGGGGCTTTCTTT
TRBJ1-2,TRBD1,TRBV15,few,CATSKGTDYGYTF,TGTGCCACCAGCAAAGGGACAGACTATGGCTACACCTTC
TRBJ2-7,TRBD1,TRBV10-3,-,CAIKAGTGLAYEQYF,TGTGCCATCAAGGCCGGGACAGGGTTGGCCTACGAGCAGTACTTC
TRBJ2-1,TRBD2,TRBV9,-,CASSVGVAGGNEQFF,TGTGCCAGCAGCGTAGGGGTAGCGGGGGGCAATGAGCAGTTCTTC
TRBJ2-3,TRBD2,TRBV6-4,once,CASSDSKASGGARSSTDTQYF,TGTGCCAGCAGTGACTCGAAGGCTAGCGGAGGAGCTAGATCTAGCACAGATACGCAGTATTTT
TRBJ2-3,TRBD1,TRBV24-1,-,CATSDLQGQGSTDTQYF,TGTGCCACCAGTGATTTGCAGGGACAGGGTAGCACAGATACGCAGTATTTT
TRBJ2-1,TRBD2,TRBV5-4,many,CASSLTSASYNEQFF,TGTGCCAGCAGCTTGACTAGCGCCTCCTACAATGAGCAGTTCTTC
TRBJ2-1,-,TRBV6-5,many,CASSYSGRRGEQFF,TGTGCCAGCAGTTACTCCGGACGCCGCGGAGAGCAGTTCTTC
TRBJ2-7,TRBD2,TRBV11-3,once,CASSLNTGGPGEQYF,TGTGCCAGCAGCTTAAATACGGGAGGCCCCGGCGAGCAGTACTTC
TRBJ2-3,-,TRBV15,few,CATSREDTGTDTQYF,TGTGCCACCAGCAGAGAGGACACGGGGACAGATACGCAGTATTTT
TRBJ2-5,TRBD1,TRBV4-2,many,CASSQRQGSETQYF,TGTGCCAGCAGCCAACGACAGGGGAGTGAGACCCAGTACTTC
TRBJ2-5,-,TRBV25-1,-,CASSDYQETQYF,TGTGCCAGCAGTGACTACCAAGAGACCCAGTACTTC
TRBJ1-5,-,TRBV12-3/TRBV12-4,many,CASSLQSQPQHF,TGTGCCAGCAGTTTACAGTCGCAGCCCCAGCATTTT
TRBJ2-1,-,TRBV15,-,CATSSSPRGEQFF,TGTGCCACCAGCAGTTCACCCCGGGGAGAGCAGTTCTTC
TRBJ2-7,TRBD1,TRBV10-1,-,CASSGPGQGLRYEQYF,TGCGCCAGCAGTGGACCGGGACAGGGGCTCCGGTACGAGCAGTACTTC
TRBJ2-1,TRBD2,TRBV6-2/TRBV6-3,-,CASSYGKLAGGSSYNEQFF,TGTGCCAGCAGTTACGGAAAACTAGCGGGAGGTAGCTCCTACAATGAGCAGTTCTTC
TRBJ2-3,-,TRBV20-1,-,CSAGAHSGSTDAQYF,TGCAGTGCTGGGGCCCACTCGGGGAGCACAGATGCGCAGTACTTT
TRBJ2-7,-,TRBV7-8,-,CASSSIGSNEQYF,TGTGCCAGCAGCTCAATCGGGAGCAACGAGCAGTACTTC
TRBJ2-7,-,TRBV29-1,-,CSVEDRFSYEQYF,TGCAGCGTTGAAGATCGATTTTCCTACGAGCAGTACTTC
TRBJ1-5,TRBD1,TRBV6-1,many,CASSLSGGRQPQHF,TGTGCCAGCAGCCTTTCAGGGGGCAGACAGCCCCAGCATTTT
TRBJ2-7,TRBD2,TRBV29-1,-,CSVEGGLAGYEQYF,TGCAGCGTGGAGGGGGGACTAGCGGGCTACGAGCAGTACTTC
TRBJ1-1,-,TRBV7-2,-,CASSLPGSTEAFF,TGTGCCAGCAGCTTACCAGGGAGCACTGAAGCTTTCTTT
TRBJ2-5,TRBD1,TRBV10-1,-,CASSHTGGQETQYF,TGCGCCAGCAGTCATACAGGGGGGCAAGAGACCCAGTACTTC
TRBJ2-5,TRBD2,TRBV29-1,many,CSLTRGGPSETQYF,TGCAGCCTTACGCGGGGAGGGCCCTCAGAGACCCAGTACTTC
TRBJ2-7,-,TRBV7-9,-,CASRTDMTYEQYF,TGTGCCAGCAGGACCGACATGACCTACGAGCAGTACTTC
TRBJ1-2,TRBD1,TRBV10-3,-,CASSPDRGDYGYTF,TGTGCCAGCAGTCCTGACAGGGGGGACTATGGCTACACCTTC
TRBJ1-2,-,TRBV7-9,once,CASSLEYSGYTF,TGTGCCAGCAGCTTAGAGTATAGTGGCTACACCTTC
TRBJ1-2,-,TRBV4-2,many,CASSQDLLPGYTF,TGTGCCAGCAGCCAAGATCTATTACCTGGCTACACCTTC
TRBJ1-1,-,TRBV10-3,-,CAQVQGAEAFF,TGTGCCCAAGTACAGGGAGCTGAAGCTTTCTTT
TRBJ1-4,TRBD1,TRBV6-1,many,CASKPGQGVEKLFF,TGTGCCAGCAAACCGGGACAGGGAGTAGAAAAACTGTTTTTT
TRBJ2-2,TRBD1,TRBV9,many,CASSVGQGFTGELFF,TGTGCCAGCAGCGTAGGACAGGGGTTCACCGGGGAGCTGTTTTTT
TRBJ2-7,-,TRBV15,few,CATSSLEGLEVSYEQYF,TGTGCCACCAGCAGCTTGGAGGGGCTAGAGGTTTCCTACGAGCAGTACTTC
TRBJ2-7,TRBD1,TRBV6-5,many,CASSSGGTGGYEQYF,TGTGCCAGCAGTTCGGGAGGGACAGGGGGCTACGAGCAGTACTTC
TRBJ2-7,-,TRBV28,once,CASHPQSAHEQYF,TGTGCCAGCCATCCCCAAAGCGCCCACGAGCAGTACTTC
TRBJ1-2,TRBD1,TRBV6-4,-,CASSGTGAHGYTF,TGTGCCAGCAGTGGTACAGGGGCCCATGGCTACACCTTC
TRBJ1-2,-,TRBV15,-,CATSRDRPDGYTF,TGTGCCACCAGCAGAGATCGCCCCGATGGCTACACCTTC
TRBJ1-2,-,TRBV20-1,-,CSARVAGDYGYTF,TGCAGTGCTAGAGTAGCGGGTGACTATGGCTACACCTTC
TRBJ2-7,TRBD1,TRBV20-1,few,CSASSWDRAYEQYF,TGCAGTGCCAGCAGTTGGGACAGGGCTTACGAGCAGTACTTC
TRBJ2-2,-,TRBV29-1,-,CSVQGTGELFF,TGCAGCGTCCAGGGCACCGGGGAGCTGTTTTTT